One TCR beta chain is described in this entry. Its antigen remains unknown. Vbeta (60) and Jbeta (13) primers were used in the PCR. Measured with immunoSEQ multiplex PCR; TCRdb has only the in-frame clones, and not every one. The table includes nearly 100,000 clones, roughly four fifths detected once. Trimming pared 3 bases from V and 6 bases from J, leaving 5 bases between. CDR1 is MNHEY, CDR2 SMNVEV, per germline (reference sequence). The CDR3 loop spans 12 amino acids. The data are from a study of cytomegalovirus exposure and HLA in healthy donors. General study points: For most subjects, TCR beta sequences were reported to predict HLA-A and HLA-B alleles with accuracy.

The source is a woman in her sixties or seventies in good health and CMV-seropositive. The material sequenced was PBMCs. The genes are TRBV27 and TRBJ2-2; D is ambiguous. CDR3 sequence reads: CASSFSAGELFF. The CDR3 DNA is TGTGCCAGCAGTTTTTCCGCCGGGGAGCTGTTTTTT.